This T cell receptor beta chain was sequenced in a study of T cell repertoires in cytomegalovirus infection. Study observations and caveats: Carriage of CMV together with the relevant HLA was identifiable through cumulative public TCR beta family frequency. The ex vivo response showed dominance by HLA-C-restricted CMV-specific TCR beta clonotypes.

TCRdb ran MiXCR on the reads and lists one entry per CDR3 protein. There are roughly 250,000 distinct CDR3 sequences in the sample; 22% occur only once, and 18% lies in the top ten. This clonotype was found a few times. Its antigen is unidentified. The ends were cut back, 4 bases at V and 11 bases at J, with 15 bases in the middle. Germline lookup yields CDR1 DFQATT and CDR2 SNEGSKA (reference sequence). CDR3 length: 12 residues. The sequence was collected from a human donor in good health (CMV status not recorded). Some clones in this sample may be carry-over from other donors' samples. The specimen sequenced was CD8+ T cells from PBMCs. This chain links TRBV20-1 with TRBJ2-1; D ambiguous. CDR3: CSAIPPTNQQFF. The DNA of the CDR3 is TGCAGTGCTATCCCCCCAACGAACCAGCAGTTCTTC.